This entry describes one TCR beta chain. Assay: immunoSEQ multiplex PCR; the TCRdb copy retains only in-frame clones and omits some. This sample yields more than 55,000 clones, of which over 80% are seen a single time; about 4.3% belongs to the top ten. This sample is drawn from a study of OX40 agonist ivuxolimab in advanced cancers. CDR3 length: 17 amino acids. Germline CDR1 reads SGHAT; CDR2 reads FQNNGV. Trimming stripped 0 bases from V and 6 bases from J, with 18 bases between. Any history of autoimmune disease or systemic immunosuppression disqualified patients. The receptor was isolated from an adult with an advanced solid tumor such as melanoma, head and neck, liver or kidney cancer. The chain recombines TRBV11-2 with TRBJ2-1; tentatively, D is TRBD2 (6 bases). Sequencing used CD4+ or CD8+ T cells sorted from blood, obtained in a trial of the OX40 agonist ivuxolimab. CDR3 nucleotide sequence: TGTGCCAGCAGCTTAGAGGTTTCGAGACTAGTTCTCAATGAGCAGTTCTTC. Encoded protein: CASSLEVSRLVLNEQFF.